The clone carrying this T cell receptor beta chain was counted a single time. Antigen: not known. These data belong to a study of regulatory T cells in long-lasting Graves disease. In the study overall: Positive TSH receptor antibodies alongside over 5 years of antithyroid drugs were what marked Graves' disease as persistent.

The CDR3 totals 17 residues. Germline CDR1 and CDR2: SGHRS and YFSETQ. V gave up 0 bases and J gave up 3 bases; unmatched junction bases: 8. Described time point: persistent/refractory GD, antithyroid drugs over 5 years with positive TRAb. PBMC RNA served as the TCR library source. Findings and caveats of the study: Persistent disease was characterized by preferential usage of TRBV28, TRBJ1-2 and TRBJ2-5. The researchers studied only peripheral blood, not thyroid tissue.

Relying on iRepertoire HTBI primers and Arm-PCR of CDR3 regions, the team built TCR beta libraries. TCRdb redid the calling of the multiplex PCR reads with MiXCR, one entry per CDR3 protein. The sample comprises about 450,000 distinct CDR3 sequences, less than 25% of which are singletons, and about 26% rests with the top ten. The sample here was peripheral blood mononuclear cells (PBMCs), taken when the disease was refractory, from a patient treated with antithyroid drugs. This receptor was obtained from a female donor with Graves disease. This chain links TRBV5-1 with TRBJ2-3; 9 bases line up with TRBD1. This CDR3 is CASSLGRQGVSTDTQYF. CDR3 DNA sequence: TGCGCCAGCAGCTTGGGCCGACAGGGGGTCTCGACAGATACGCAGTATTTT. Full variable domain (missing parts from reference TRBV5-1 and TRBJ2-3): KAGVTQTPRYLIKTRGQQVTLSCSPISGHRSVSWYQQTPGQGLQFLFEYFSETQRNKGNFPGRFSGRQFSNSRSEMNVSTLELGDSALYLCASSLGRQGVSTDTQYFGPGTRLTVL.